This T cell receptor (beta chain) was identified in a study of blood T cell repertoires in COVID-19. Looking at the study overall: Sites across the United States, Italy and Spain contributed samples from acute and convalescent COVID-19. T cells, B-cell-depleted T cells, or PBMCs supplied cDNA or gDNA.

The CDR3 spans 15 residues. Germline lookup yields CDR1 LNHDA and CDR2 SQIVND (reference sequence). The V gene lost 5 bases and the J gene lost 5 bases, with 18 bases spanning the gap. As originally analysed: The authors estimated nucleated cell counts from reference gene primer amplification. Produced via immunoSEQ multiplex PCR; TCRdb's table is partial and in-frame only. The V and J calls and clone size are taken from that table; D and trimming were inferred from the DNA. Of some 150,000 clones in the sample, about 85% are singletons; the top ten hold approximately 1.3%. Sequences were obtained from peripheral blood. The chain links TRBV19 to TRBJ1-1, with a weak D call TRBD1 (6 bases). The clonotype was recovered from a man in his sixties who had recovered from COVID-19. CDR3 DNA sequence: TGTGCCAGTAGTCCCCAACAGGGACGGGGAACTGAAGCTTTCTTT. Amino acid sequence: CASSPQQGRGTEAFF.